Shown below are 6 T cell receptor beta chains from a single sample sequenced in a study of T-cell reconstitution after alpha-beta-depleted transplantation in children. Molecular barcoding with unique molecular identifiers was used for the TCRbeta library. One entry per CDR3 protein, called by TCRdb with MiXCR from the PCR reads. This table has about 540,000 distinct CDR3 sequences, roughly 30% appearing once. The specimen comprised PBMCs, sampled before TCRalphabeta/CD19-depleted stem cell transplant. These receptors all come from a boy in the first two years of life with Wiskott-Aldrich syndrome, due to receive a stem cell transplant.

This clonotype has just a few counts. This chain links TRBV6-1 with TRBJ1-1; TRBD1 is a possible D gene (6 bases). Looked up from germline, CDR1 is MNHNS and CDR2 is SASEGT. V was pared by 7 bases and J by 5 bases, with 17 bases between. The CDR3 covers 14 residues. CDR3 DNA sequence: TGTGCCAGCACGAACCACAGGGAAAGGACTGAAGCTTTCTTT. This translates into CASTNHRERTEAFF.

This clonotype was counted only a few times. This chain uses TRBV12-3 or TRBV12-4 with TRBJ1-1; D is ambiguous. This CDR3 is 12 amino acids long. Trimming removed 2 bases from V and 4 bases from J, with 5 bases in between. The CDR3 DNA reads TGTGCCAGCAGTTTATACCCCACTGAAGCTTTCTTT. Translation gives CASSLYPTEAFF.

The chain combines TRBV27 with TRBJ1-6; D not resolved. The CDR3 spans 12 residues. Trimming pared 5 bases from V and 6 bases from J, leaving 5 bases between. Germline V CDR1 and CDR2: MNHEY, SMNVEV (reference sequence). The CDR3 reads CASSMRNSPLHF. DNA for the CDR3: TGTGCCAGCAGTATGCGTAATTCACCCCTCCACTTT.

The rearrangement links TRBV7-2 to TRBJ2-7; 7 positions match TRBD1. The CDR3 totals 14 residues. Germline V gene lookup returns CDR1 SGHTA and CDR2 FQGNSA. V was clipped by 3 bases and J by 2 bases; unmatched bases: 4. CDR3 sequence (DNA): TGTGCCAGCAGCTTTGTCACAGGGGCCTACGAGCAGTACTTC. This encodes CASSFVTGAYEQYF.

The chain uses TRBV12-3 or TRBV12-4 and TRBJ2-1, with TRBD2 identical over 10 bases. The V segment lost 2 bases and the J segment 10 bases; nucleotides outside the gene matches: 2. The CDR3 runs 13 residues. The DNA of the CDR3 is TGTGCCAGCAGTTTACTAGCGGGGGAAGAGCAGTTCTTC. It translates to CASSLLAGEEQFF.

This chain links TRBV3-1 with TRBJ2-4; D may be TRBD2 (5 bases). There are 15 residues in the CDR3. Germline-derived CDR1 and CDR2 are LGHDT and YNNKEL (reference sequence). Between the trimmed V and J ends, which lost 3 bases and 6 bases, there was a span of 15 bases. The CDR3 spells CASSHTLPGGNIQYF. The CDR3 coding sequence is TGTGCCAGCAGCCATACCCTCCCCGGAGGAAACATTCAGTACTTC.